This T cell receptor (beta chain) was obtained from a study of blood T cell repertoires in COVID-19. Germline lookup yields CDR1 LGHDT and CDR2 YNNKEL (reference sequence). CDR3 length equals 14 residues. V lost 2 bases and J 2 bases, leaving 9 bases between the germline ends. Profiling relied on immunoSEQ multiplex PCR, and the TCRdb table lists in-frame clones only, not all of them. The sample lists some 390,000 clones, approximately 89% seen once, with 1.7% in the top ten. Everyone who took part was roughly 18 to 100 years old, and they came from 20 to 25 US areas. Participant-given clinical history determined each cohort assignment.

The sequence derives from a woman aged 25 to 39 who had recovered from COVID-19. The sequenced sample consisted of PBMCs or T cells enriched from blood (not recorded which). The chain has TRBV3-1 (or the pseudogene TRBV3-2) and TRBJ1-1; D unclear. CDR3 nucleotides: TGTGCCAGCAGCCAAATTCGAACTAACACTGAAGCTTTCTTT. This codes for CASSQIRTNTEAFF.